Following are 17 T cell receptor beta chains from one sample sequenced in a study of cytomegalovirus exposure and HLA in healthy donors. Assay: immunoSEQ multiplex PCR; the TCRdb copy retains only in-frame clones and omits some. Found here are about 79,000 clones, 80% to 95% of them singletons; the top ten hold approximately 4%. Sequencing used PBMCs. The receptors originated from a woman aged 25 to 39 in good health and CMV-seronegative.

The chain links TRBV6-5 to TRBJ1-1; 8 bases line up with TRBD1. This CDR3 is built from 14 residues. From germline, CDR1 is MNHEY and CDR2 SVGAGI. J was trimmed by 3 bases and V by 0 bases; bases with no gene match: 0. The CDR3 spells CASSYSTGDTEAFF. In DNA, the CDR3 is TGTGCCAGCAGTTACTCGACAGGGGACACTGAAGCTTTCTTT.

The V and J genes are TRBV30 and TRBJ2-3; 7 bases match TRBD1. The CDR3 consists of 14 residues. V dropped 3 bases and J dropped 1; count of bases not matched to a gene: 4. Germline CDR1 and CDR2: GTSNPN and SVGIG (reference sequence). CDR3 coding DNA: TGTGCCTGGAGGAACAGGGGCCGCACAGATACGCAGTATTTT. As protein: CAWRNRGRTDTQYF.

This clone was detected only once. The CDR3, as DNA: TGCAGCGTTGGTTTAACAGGGGAGAACTATGGCTACACCTTC. This encodes CSVGLTGENYGYTF. The gene calls are TRBV29-1 and TRBJ1-2; 7 positions agree with TRBD1. Trimming cost V 4 bases and J 2 bases; bases outside gene matches: 7. CDR3 length: 14 amino acids. Germline lookup yields CDR1 SQVTM and CDR2 ANQGSEA. Filled out from reference TRBV29-1 and TRBJ1-2, the complete variable domain reads SAVISQKPSRDICQRGTSLTIQCQVDSQVTMMFWYRQQPGQSLTLIATANQGSEATYESGFVIDKFPISRPNLTFSTLTVSNMSPEDSSIYLCSVGLTGENYGYTFGSGTRLTVV.

The genes are TRBV19 and TRBJ1-2; 12 positions match TRBD1. J lost 7 bases, V lost 9 bases, and 9 bases had no gene match. In germline, CDR1 is LNHDA, CDR2 SQIVND (reference sequence). This CDR3 region has 14 residues. CDR3 DNA sequence: TGTGCCAGCAAAACAGGGACAGGGGGCATTGGCTACACCTTC. This encodes CASKTGTGGIGYTF.

CDR3 DNA sequence: TGTGCCTGGAGGCTTACTCGGGACACTGAAGCTTTCTTT. It specifies CAWRLTRDTEAFF. This chain connects TRBV30 to TRBJ1-1; D not certain. V shed 3 bases and J shed 3 bases, with 11 bases lying between them. In germline, CDR1 is GTSNPN, CDR2 SVGIG (reference sequence). The CDR3 is 13 residues long.

This chain joins TRBV19 and TRBJ1-1; 12 nucleotides line up with TRBD1. The CDR3 loop spans 14 amino acids. The V and J ends lost 3 bases and 10 bases, in that order; junction bases with no gene match: 6. From germline, CDR1 is LNHDA and CDR2 SQIVND (reference sequence). CDR3 region: CASSILGTGGTAFF. The CDR3 coding sequence is TGTGCCAGTAGTATTTTAGGGACAGGGGGCACAGCTTTCTTT.

This clone was seen only a few times. The V gene is TRBV28, the J gene TRBJ1-6; TRBD1 agrees at 9 bases. The trim removed 6 bases at V and 7 bases at J, leaving 4 bases unmatched. The CDR3 has 14 amino acids. CDR1 and CDR2 from the germline V gene are MDHEN and SYDVKM. In nucleotides, the CDR3 is TGTGCCAGCAGAGCCGGGACAGGGAATTCACCCCTCCACTTT. Translated: CASRAGTGNSPLHF. The full variable domain, its missing parts supplied by reference TRBV28 and TRBJ1-6, is DVKVTQSSRYLVKRTGEKVFLECVQDMDHENMFWYRQDPGLGLRLIYFSYDVKMKEKGDIPEGYSVSREKKERFSLILESASTNQTSMYLCASRAGTGNSPLHFGNGTRLTVT.

This clone turned up a few times. The V call is TRBV2, the J call TRBJ2-7; TRBD2 matches 8 bases. The CDR3 sequence is 13 residues long. Germline assignment: CDR1 SNHLY and CDR2 FYNNEI. The V and J ends lost 7 bases and 5 bases, in that order; junction bases with no gene match: 7. CDR3 protein: CASTAREVHEQYF. CDR3 DNA sequence: TGTGCCAGCACGGCGCGGGAGGTTCACGAGCAGTACTTC.

The V and J genes are TRBV19 and TRBJ2-3; D perhaps matches TRBD2 (6 bases). Germline V gives CDR1 LNHDA, CDR2 SQIVND (reference sequence). The CDR3 sequence is 15 residues long. Trimming removed 7 bases at V and 2 bases at J, with 16 bases between. The CDR3 DNA reads TGTGCCAGTACCGGAGGGCTGGGGGACACAGATACGCAGTATTTT. It is translated as CASTGGLGDTDTQYF.

The V and J genes are TRBV30 and TRBJ2-7, with a weak D call TRBD2 (6 bases). The germline V gene encodes CDR1 GTSNPN and CDR2 SVGIG (reference sequence). This CDR3 has 18 residues. The CDR3 region is CACRGRPDLGGKSYEQYF. For the CDR3, the DNA is TGTGCTTGTCGGGGGAGACCAGACCTAGGCGGAAAATCCTACGAGCAGTACTTC.

The CDR3 loop is CASSLPQGGWDWDYGYTF. CDR3 nucleotides: TGTGCCAGCAGCTTGCCTCAAGGGGGCTGGGACTGGGACTATGGCTACACCTTC. The chain links TRBV5-4 to TRBJ1-2; the match to TRBD1 covers 7 bases. This CDR3 is 18 amino acids long. CDR1 is SGHNT, CDR2 YYREEE, per germline (reference sequence). Trimming cost V 1 base and J 3 bases; bases outside gene matches: 15.

This sequence joins TRBV6-5 and TRBJ2-7; tentative D call: TRBD2 (6 bases). Germline-derived CDR1 and CDR2 are MNHEY and SVGAGI. The CDR3 extends over 13 amino acids. Deletions cut 3 bases from V and 3 bases from J, with 9 bases between. CDR3 bases: TGTGCCAGCAGTTATCTCGGGGGCTACGAGCAGTACTTC. Translation: CASSYLGGYEQYF.

This clone has just one count. The J gene is TRBJ2-3, the V gene TRBV5-6; D might be TRBD2 (6 bases). The germline V gene encodes CDR1 SGHDT and CDR2 YYEEEE. This CDR3 has 15 amino acids. V lost 4 bases and J lost 0, with 12 bases in between. The chain's CDR3 is CASSLSGTSTDTQYF. The CDR3 nucleotides are TGTGCCAGCAGCCTTAGCGGAACTAGCACAGATACGCAGTATTTT.

V usage is TRBV9 and J usage is TRBJ1-1, with D possibly TRBD1 on 6 matching bases. In germline, CDR1 is SGDLS, CDR2 YYNGEE. This CDR3 is built from 14 residues. V dropped 3 bases and J dropped 5 bases, with 14 bases sitting between them. The CDR3 nucleotides read TGTGCCAGCAGCGGGGCACAGGGAGGGACTGAAGCTTTCTTT. It translates to CASSGAQGGTEAFF.

The chain joins TRBV13 to TRBJ2-7; 12 bases align to TRBD2. CDR1 is PRHDT, CDR2 FYEKMQ, per germline (reference sequence). The V segment lost 5 bases and the J segment 2 bases; nucleotides outside the gene matches: 7. CDR3 length: 16 amino acids. The CDR3 DNA is TGTGCCAGCAGCCTGTGGACTAGCGGGAATCCCTACGAGCAGTACTTC. Translating it yields CASSLWTSGNPYEQYF.

This chain joins TRBV12-5 and TRBJ2-5; TRBD1 matches at 9 bases. The CDR3 length is 14 residues. Germline V lookup: CDR1 LGHNT, CDR2 FRNRAP. The V gene end was trimmed by 3 bases and the J gene end by 5 bases; junction bases not matched to a gene: 4. CDR3 residues: CASGLGTGRETQYF. CDR3 DNA: TGTGCTAGTGGTTTAGGGACAGGGAGGGAGACCCAGTACTTC.

The genes are TRBV7-9 and TRBJ2-7, with D tentatively TRBD1 (6 bases). Germline V gives CDR1 SEHNR, CDR2 FQNEAQ (reference sequence). CDR3 size: 14 residues. Trimming pared 5 bases from V and 0 bases from J, leaving 11 bases between. The CDR3 DNA is TGTGCCAGCAGCCAGGACAGTTCCTCCTACGAGCAGTACTTC. Translated: CASSQDSSSYEQYF.